This T cell receptor beta chain emerged from a study of control samples from healthy donors and cancer patients. The CDR3 covers 17 residues. Germline CDR1 SGDLS, CDR2 YYNGEE. V gave up 0 bases and J gave up 3 bases, with 15 bases separating them. The protocol was immunoSEQ multiplex PCR, while the TCRdb copy is restricted to in-frame clones and leaves out a portion. The table records around 190,000 clones, over 85% of them present only once. Sequencing input: blood. This TCR was recovered from a man aged 25-45 years in good health. The chain carries TRBV9 and TRBJ2-2, with D maybe TRBD1 (6 bases). Written as DNA, the CDR3 is TGTGCCAGCAGCGTAGCCCCTCCGACAGGCCACACCGGGGAGCTGTTTTTT. Its translation: CASSVAPPTGHTGELFF.